This TCR beta chain derives from a study of T cell responses to AZD1222 COVID-19 vaccine. Overall study context: Whether given at about 4 or about 12 weeks, second doses were pooled.

With respect to this clone: What it binds is unknown.

Study-wide results and caveats: Within unmutated variant regions lay the reported targets of nearly half of spike-specific TCRs. White British people made up most donors, females outnumbered males, and clonal diversity was possibly underestimated.

V was cut by 1 base and J by 7 bases, with 13 bases left in between. CDR1 and CDR2 (germline): LGHDT, YNNKEL (reference sequence). This CDR3 is built from 14 residues. Here immunoSEQ multiplex PCR was the method, and the copy in TCRdb shows in-frame clones only, minus some. The sample contains fewer than 150,000 clones, over 85% of which appear only once. The source of this sequence is an adult in good health. This sequence joins TRBV3-1 (or the pseudogene TRBV3-2) and TRBJ1-2; no clear D. Sequences were derived from peripheral blood, sampled on day 0 of AZD1222 vaccination. CDR3 in amino acids: CASSQGSSSGGYTF. The CDR3 DNA is TGTGCCAGCAGCCAAGGTTCGTCCTCGGGTGGCTACACCTTC.